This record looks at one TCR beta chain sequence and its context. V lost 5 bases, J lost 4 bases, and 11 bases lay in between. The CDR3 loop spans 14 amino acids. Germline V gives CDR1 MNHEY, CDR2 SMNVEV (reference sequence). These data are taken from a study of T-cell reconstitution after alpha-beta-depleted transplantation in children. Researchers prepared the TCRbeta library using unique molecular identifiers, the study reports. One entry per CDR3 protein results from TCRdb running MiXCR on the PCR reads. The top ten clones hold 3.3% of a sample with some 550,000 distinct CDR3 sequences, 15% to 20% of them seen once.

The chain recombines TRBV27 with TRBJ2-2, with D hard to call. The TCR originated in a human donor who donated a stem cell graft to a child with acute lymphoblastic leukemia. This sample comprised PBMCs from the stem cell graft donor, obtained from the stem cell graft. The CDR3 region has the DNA TGTGCCAGCAGTCCGGCCAGGCTCACCGGGGAGCTGTTTTTT. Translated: CASSPARLTGELFF.